The 32 T cell receptor beta chains given below trace back to one sample, sequenced in a study of OX40 agonist ivuxolimab in advanced cancers. The data were produced by immunoSEQ multiplex PCR, yet TCRdb's version contains in-frame clones alone and is incomplete. The profile shows about 41,000 clones, more than 70% of them singletons. Here the sequenced sample was CD4+ or CD8+ T cells sorted from blood, taken in a trial of the OX40 agonist ivuxolimab. The source is an adult with an advanced solid tumor such as melanoma, head and neck, liver or kidney cancer.

The chain couples TRBV4-1 to TRBJ1-5; unclear D gene. The CDR3 is made up of 16 amino acids. The V end was cut by 4 bases, the J end by 0 bases, with 13 bases between. Germline V gene sequence: CDR1 MGHRA, CDR2 YSYEKL. CDR3 in DNA: TGCGCCAGCAGCCCACTTGGGGTCTATAGCAATCAGCCCCAGCATTTT. Translation: CASSPLGVYSNQPQHF.

J is TRBJ1-1 and V is TRBV19; no clear D. Per germline, CDR1 LNHDA and CDR2 SQIVND (reference sequence). The V and J ends lost 5 bases and 6 bases respectively, with 10 bases between them. This CDR3 contains 12 residues. As DNA, the CDR3 is TGTGCCAGTAGTCTGGGAAGCCCTGAAGCTTTCTTT. Protein sequence: CASSLGSPEAFF.

This chain links TRBV29-1 with TRBJ2-7; the D is unclear. Trimming left V 0 bases short and J 4 bases short, with 7 bases between. The CDR3 is 12 amino acids. Germline loops: CDR1 SQVTM, CDR2 ANQGSEA. CDR3 nucleotide sequence: TGCAGCGTTGAAGAAGACGGGTACGAGCAGTACTTC. As protein: CSVEEDGYEQYF.

The rearrangement links TRBV5-5 to TRBJ2-7; TRBD2 is a possible D gene (6 bases). Trimming left V 4 bases short and J 2 bases short, with 16 bases between. The CDR3 has 15 amino acids. Germline loops: CDR1 SGHKS, CDR2 YYEKEE (reference sequence). As DNA, the CDR3 is TGTGCCAGCAGCCCCCCCGGGACTGCCACCTACGAGCAGTACTTC. Translating gives CASSPPGTATYEQYF. The variable domain in full, completed from reference TRBV5-5 and TRBJ2-7, reads DAGVTQSPTHLIKTRGQQVTLRCSPISGHKSVSWYQQVLGQGPQFIFQYYEKEERGRGNFPDRFSARQFPNYSSELNVNALLLGDSALYLCASSPPGTATYEQYFGPGTRLTVT.

This sequence joins TRBV6-4 and TRBJ1-2; possible D gene TRBD1, 5 bases. The CDR3 extends over 14 amino acids. V lost 0 bases, J lost 8 bases, and 13 bases lay in between. In germline, CDR1 is MRHNA, CDR2 SNTAGT. As DNA, the CDR3 is TGTGCCAGCAGTGACTCGGGGACGGCGAGGGGCTACACCTTC. It specifies CASSDSGTARGYTF.

This clone was detected only a few times. The V gene is TRBV9, the J gene TRBJ2-7, with D possibly matching TRBD2 (6 bases). The germline gives CDR1 SGDLS, CDR2 YYNGEE. Trimming cost V 0 bases and J 0 bases, with 10 bases left between them. This CDR3 spans 15 amino acids. The CDR3 loop reads CASSVGGVSSYEQYF. The CDR3 nucleotides read TGTGCCAGCAGCGTAGGCGGGGTGAGCTCCTACGAGCAGTACTTC. The complete variable domain, with remaining parts taken from reference TRBV9 and TRBJ2-7, reads DSGVTQTPKHLITATGQRVTLRCSPRSGDLSVYWYQQSLDQGLQFLIQYYNGEERAKGNILERFSAQQFPDLHSELNLSSLELGDSALYFCASSVGGVSSYEQYFGPGTRLTVT.

The chain is built from TRBV7-2 and TRBJ2-1; D perhaps matches TRBD2 (6 bases). The germline CDR1 and CDR2 sequences are SGHTA and FQGNSA. Trimming pared 1 base from V and 5 bases from J, leaving 15 bases between. The CDR3 loop spans 16 amino acids. CDR3 nucleotides: TGTGCCAGCAGCTTAGGGATCCAGCGGGTGAACAATGAGCAGTTCTTC. Translating it yields CASSLGIQRVNNEQFF.

The chain combines TRBV30 with TRBJ2-5; 9 bases are shared with TRBD2. The CDR3 is 15 residues long. CDR1 is GTSNPN, CDR2 SVGIG, per germline (reference sequence). J gave up 1 base and V 2 bases, and 5 bases lay outside the gene matches. The CDR3 DNA reads TGTGCCTGGAGTCCAGCGACTAGCGGCCAAGAGACCCAGTACTTC. It specifies CAWSPATSGQETQYF.

The chain links TRBV6-1 to TRBJ2-7, with 12 positions matching TRBD2. V trimming: 0 bases; J trimming: 2 bases; junction bases outside the gene matches: 2. The CDR3 length is 16 residues. CDR1 and CDR2 from the germline V gene are MNHNS and SASEGT. CDR3 loop: CASSEAASGRAYEQYF. In DNA form, the CDR3 reads TGTGCCAGCAGTGAAGCGGCTAGCGGGAGGGCCTACGAGCAGTACTTC.

The rearrangement joins TRBV29-1 to TRBJ2-3; D is perhaps TRBD2 (6 bases). The ends were cut back, 7 bases at V and 1 base at J, with 15 bases in the middle. The CDR3 is 14 amino acids. Germline V gene data show CDR1 as SQVTM and CDR2 as ANQGSEA. The CDR3 bases are TGCAGCGCTCGACTAGAATGGGGCACAGATACGCAGTATTTT. Its protein product is CSARLEWGTDTQYF.

The chain links TRBV28 to TRBJ1-2; D perhaps matches TRBD1 (5 bases). Germline-derived CDR1 and CDR2 are MDHEN and SYDVKM. With 3 bases removed from V and 2 bases from J, the gap between germline ends came to 10 bases. The CDR3 runs to 14 residues. Here the CDR3 reads CASSFRGENYGYTF. CDR3 bases: TGTGCCAGCAGTTTCCGGGGCGAGAACTATGGCTACACCTTC.

The chain has TRBV7-6 and TRBJ2-7; D remains unclear. Germline V gene data show CDR1 as SGHVS and CDR2 as FNYEAQ. Trimming removed 1 base at V and 1 base at J, with 8 bases between. The CDR3 sequence is 14 residues long. The CDR3 reads CASSLELLSYEQYF. The CDR3, as DNA: TGTGCCAGCAGCTTAGAACTACTATCCTACGAGCAGTACTTC.

The chain recombines TRBV5-6 with TRBJ1-2, with D possibly matching TRBD1 (6 bases). The CDR3 loop spans 13 amino acids. Germline lookup yields CDR1 SGHDT and CDR2 YYEEEE. V lost 5 bases and J 3 bases, leaving 11 bases between the germline ends. This chain's CDR3 is CASRTQGYYGYTF. CDR3 DNA: TGTGCCAGCAGAACACAGGGATACTATGGCTACACCTTC.

This chain links TRBV7-9 with TRBJ2-7; D uncertain. The V gene lost 2 bases and the J gene lost 3 bases, with 8 bases spanning the gap. Germline CDR1 SEHNR, CDR2 FQNEAQ (reference sequence). The CDR3 length is 13 residues. In DNA form, the CDR3 reads TGTGCCAGCAGCTTAAGCGAGTACTACGAGCAGTACTTC. Protein: CASSLSEYYEQYF.

V usage is TRBV9 and J usage is TRBJ2-5; tentative D call: TRBD1 (6 bases). Germline V gene lookup returns CDR1 SGDLS and CDR2 YYNGEE. The CDR3 totals 15 residues. V lost 0 bases and J lost 5, with 14 bases in between. CDR3 DNA sequence: TGTGCCAGCAGCGTAGATTGGGGGCGCGGGGAGACCCAGTACTTC. It specifies CASSVDWGRGETQYF. Supplemented by reference TRBV9 and TRBJ2-5, the full variable domain reads DSGVTQTPKHLITATGQRVTLRCSPRSGDLSVYWYQQSLDQGLQFLIQYYNGEERAKGNILERFSAQQFPDLHSELNLSSLELGDSALYFCASSVDWGRGETQYFGPGTRLLVL.

This clone has only one observation. Germline is not matched at one junction end, which may reflect a read error. J is TRBJ2-1 and V is TRBV27, with 13 positions matching TRBD2. The germline CDR1 and CDR2 sequences are MNHEY and SMNVEV (reference sequence). The CDR3 consists of 14 residues. The chain's CDR3 is CASSPGTSGNGQFF. In nucleotides, the CDR3 is TGTGCCAGCAGCCCAGGGACTAGCGGGAATGGGCAGTTCTTC.

The J gene is TRBJ1-2, the V gene TRBV7-9; D remains unclear. The germline V and J ends were trimmed by 3 bases and 8 bases, with 16 bases remaining between them. The CDR3 consists of 14 residues. CDR1 is SEHNR, CDR2 FQNEAQ, per germline (reference sequence). As DNA, the CDR3 is TGTGCCAGCAGCTTTATCTGGGCCCCTGACGGCTACACCTTC. It specifies CASSFIWAPDGYTF. The full variable domain, with the rest looked up from reference TRBV7-9 and TRBJ1-2, is DTGVSQNPRHKITKRGQNVTFRCDPISEHNRLYWYRQTLGQGPEFLTYFQNEAQLEKSRLLSDRFSAERPKGSFSTLEIQRTEQGDSAMYLCASSFIWAPDGYTFGSGTRLTVV.

The table lists this clone with a count of one. This chain links TRBV4-1 with TRBJ2-1; TRBD1 matches at 8 bases. This CDR3 contains 14 residues. Germline trimming cut 4 bases from V and 6 bases from J; bases unmatched to any gene: 5. CDR1 and CDR2 (germline): MGHRA, YSYEKL. CDR3 loop: CASSPGQGRNEQFF. CDR3 DNA sequence: TGCGCCAGCAGCCCCGGACAGGGACGCAATGAGCAGTTCTTC.

The chain carries TRBV5-6 and TRBJ2-1; 8 bases align to TRBD2. The J segment lost 10 bases and the V segment lost 3 bases, leaving 9 bases of the junction unmatched. Germline loops: CDR1 SGHDT, CDR2 YYEEEE. The CDR3 is 14 residues long. The DNA for the CDR3 is TGTGCCAGCAGCTACGGGGCGGGAGGAGTGGAGCAGTTCTTC. This codes for CASSYGAGGVEQFF.

This clone occurred once. The chain uses TRBV5-4 and TRBJ2-7, with 8 bases fitting TRBD2. From germline, CDR1 is SGHNT and CDR2 YYREEE (reference sequence). This CDR3 has 14 residues. Trimming removed 6 bases from V and 6 bases from J; junction bases left unmatched: 11. In nucleotides, the CDR3 is TGTGCCAGCACCCGGGGGGGACCCGGGGTCGAGCAGTACTTC. Residues: CASTRGGPGVEQYF.

In this sample, this clone turned up once. The V and J genes are TRBV7-3 and TRBJ1-1; D is unresolved. The CDR3 loop spans 15 amino acids. The V end lost 0 bases, the J end lost 1 base, and 9 bases lay between the germline ends. The germline gives CDR1 SGHTA, CDR2 FQGTGA. The CDR3 protein is CASSLTPAGNTEAFF. CDR3 nucleotides: TGTGCCAGCAGCTTAACGCCGGCAGGGAACACTGAAGCTTTCTTT.

This chain uses TRBV5-5 with TRBJ2-3; D perhaps matches TRBD2 (5 bases). Germline V lookup: CDR1 SGHKS, CDR2 YYEKEE (reference sequence). The CDR3 length is 15 residues. With 1 base removed from V and 5 bases from J, the gap between germline ends came to 14 bases. The CDR3 bases are TGTGCCAGCAGCTTGTACGGGGAGCCTGGAGATACGCAGTATTTT. The encoded protein is CASSLYGEPGDTQYF.

The chain couples TRBV7-6 to TRBJ2-4, with 13 bases fitting TRBD2. CDR1 and CDR2 (germline): SGHVS, FNYEAQ. The V segment lost 6 bases and the J segment 6 bases; nucleotides outside the gene matches: 5. The CDR3 sequence is 15 residues long. The DNA of the CDR3 is TGTGCCAGCAGTCAAGGACTAGCGGGAGTAAACATTCAGTACTTC. This sequence encodes CASSQGLAGVNIQYF. The full variable domain, completed using reference TRBV7-6 and TRBJ2-4, is GAGVSQSPRYKVTKRGQDVALRCDPISGHVSLYWYRQALGQGPEFLTYFNYEAQQDKSGLPNDRFSAERPEGSISTLTIQRTEQRDSAMYRCASSQGLAGVNIQYFGAGTRLSVL.

The gene calls are TRBV13 and TRBJ2-7; D not certain. Trimming shortened V by 5 bases and J by 4 bases, and 9 bases separated the two germline ends. Per germline, CDR1 PRHDT and CDR2 FYEKMQ (reference sequence). CDR3 length: 12 residues. The CDR3 DNA follows: TGTGCCAGCAGCCAAACCCGTTACGAGCAGTACTTC. Residues: CASSQTRYEQYF. Filled out from reference TRBV13 and TRBJ2-7, the complete variable domain reads AAGVIQSPRHLIKEKRETATLKCYPIPRHDTVYWYQQGPGQDPQFLISFYEKMQSDKGSIPDRFSAQQFSDYHSELNMSSLELGDSALYFCASSQTRYEQYFGPGTRLTVT.

This clone appeared once. CDR3 in DNA: TGCGCCAGCAGTCAGCCCATCTCTGGAAACACCATATATTTT. This sequence encodes CASSQPISGNTIYF. The rearrangement uses TRBV23-1 and TRBJ1-3; D unresolved. TRBV23-1 is an ORF, with its function uncertain. The CDR3 totals 14 residues. V was pared by 3 bases and J by 0 bases, with 6 bases between.

The gene calls are TRBV5-1 and TRBJ1-5; the D is unclear. The V gene's germline CDR1 is SGHRS and CDR2 YFSETQ. The CDR3 consists of 15 residues. V lost 0 bases, J lost 4 bases, and 11 bases lay in between. CDR3 bases: TGCGCCAGCAGCTTGGGTGAAGGGTTTAATCAGCCCCAGCATTTT. Amino acids: CASSLGEGFNQPQHF.

J is TRBJ2-7 and V is TRBV7-8, with 10 bases that match TRBD2. The CDR3 is 15 amino acids. The ends lost 0 bases at V and 3 bases at J; junction bases unmatched: 2. In germline, CDR1 is SGHVS, CDR2 FQNEAQ. The CDR3 spells CASSLAASGSYEQYF. CDR3 sequence (DNA): TGTGCCAGCAGCTTAGCAGCTAGCGGGAGCTACGAGCAGTACTTC.

The CDR3 protein is CASSMSLKNIQYF. CDR3 DNA sequence: TGTGCCAGTAGTATGAGCCTGAAAAACATTCAGTACTTC. The chain uses TRBV19 and TRBJ2-4; D remains ambiguous. Germline V gene data show CDR1 as LNHDA and CDR2 as SQIVND (reference sequence). This CDR3 is 13 amino acids long. V gave up 3 bases and J gave up 4 bases, with 7 bases separating them. The whole variable domain, filled in from reference TRBV19 and TRBJ2-4, reads DGGITQSPKYLFRKEGQNVTLSCEQNLNHDAMYWYRQDPGQGLRLIYYSQIVNDFQKGDIAEGYSVSREKKESFPLTVTSAQKNPTAFYLCASSMSLKNIQYFGAGTRLSVL.

This rearrangement joins TRBV19 to TRBJ2-3; D is unresolved. This CDR3 is 12 amino acids long. The V end lost 2 bases, the J end lost 4 bases, and 4 bases lay between the germline ends. CDR1 and CDR2 from the germline V gene are LNHDA and SQIVND (reference sequence). CDR3 sequence reads: CASSISADTQYF. The CDR3 bases are TGTGCCAGTAGTATATCTGCAGATACGCAGTATTTT.

V is TRBV19 and J is TRBJ2-5; D unclear. The V and J ends lost 8 bases and 4 bases respectively, with 11 bases between them. This CDR3 is 12 amino acids long. CDR1 is LNHDA and CDR2 is SQIVND in the germline V gene (reference sequence). The CDR3 DNA reads TGTGCCAGTGGCCTTTGGGGAGAGACCCAGTACTTC. Translation: CASGLWGETQYF.

This clone was recorded a few times. The chain links TRBV9 to TRBJ2-1; TRBD2 agrees at 9 bases. Germline V gives CDR1 SGDLS, CDR2 YYNGEE. Trimming at V came to 5 bases and at J to 6 bases, leaving 9 bases not matched to a gene. The CDR3 extends over 15 amino acids. CDR3 DNA sequence: TGTGCCAGCAGTGCTAGCGGGACTACTCGCAATGAGCAGTTCTTC. Protein product: CASSASGTTRNEQFF.

V and J are TRBV5-4 and TRBJ2-7, with 9 bases lining up with TRBD2. Germline CDR1 and CDR2: SGHNT and YYREEE (reference sequence). The CDR3 covers 14 residues. V gave up 3 bases and J gave up 2 bases; unmatched junction bases: 3. CDR3 in amino acids: CASSWAGGAYEQYF. In DNA, the CDR3 is TGTGCCAGCAGCTGGGCGGGAGGGGCCTACGAGCAGTACTTC.